This T cell receptor beta chain was identified in a study of T cell changes during pregnancy in multiple sclerosis. Assay used: immunoSEQ multiplex PCR; TCRdb lists only in-frame clones, some missing. Altogether 100,000 or so clones are present, 94% being singletons, with the ten largest covering approximately 0.88%. Germline values: CDR1 SGDLS, CDR2 YYNGEE. With 3 bases clipped from V and 0 bases from J, the junction kept 8 bases outside the gene matches. The CDR3 covers 18 residues. The input for sequencing was peripheral blood, taken before pregnancy. The receptor's source is a female donor with multiple sclerosis, enrolled in a pregnancy study. The chain couples TRBV9 to TRBJ1-5; 11 positions agree with TRBD1. CDR3 in amino acids: CASSDGTGGAYSNQPQHF. CDR3 DNA sequence: TGTGCCAGCAGCGATGGGACAGGGGGGGCATATAGCAATCAGCCCCAGCATTTT.